This T cell receptor beta chain was observed in a study of regulatory T cells in long-lasting Graves disease. Time point meaning: newly diagnosed GD, antithyroid drugs for less than 3 months. With RNA extracted from PBMCs as input, the TCR library was made. Assembly of TCR beta libraries relied on iRepertoire HTBI primers together with Arm-PCR of CDR3 regions. Using its own MiXCR run on the multiplex PCR reads, TCRdb lists one record per CDR3 protein. The sample lists 300,000 to 400,000 distinct CDR3 sequences; about 18% were seen once. As concerns this clonotype: Only one base separates this from a far larger clonotype, so it likely reflects a read error.

Between the trimmed V and J ends, which lost 0 bases and 2 bases, there was a span of 4 bases. The CDR3 runs 13 residues. CDR1 and CDR2 (germline): SEHNR, FQNEAQ (reference sequence). Sequences were derived from peripheral blood mononuclear cells (PBMCs), sampled at new diagnosis, from a patient treated with antithyroid drugs. The sequence derives from a female donor with Graves disease. The J gene is TRBJ1-2, the V gene TRBV7-9; the D is unclear. The chain's CDR3 is CASSLADNYGYTF. CDR3 DNA: TGTGCCAGCAGCTTAGCGGACAACTATGGCTACACCTTC.